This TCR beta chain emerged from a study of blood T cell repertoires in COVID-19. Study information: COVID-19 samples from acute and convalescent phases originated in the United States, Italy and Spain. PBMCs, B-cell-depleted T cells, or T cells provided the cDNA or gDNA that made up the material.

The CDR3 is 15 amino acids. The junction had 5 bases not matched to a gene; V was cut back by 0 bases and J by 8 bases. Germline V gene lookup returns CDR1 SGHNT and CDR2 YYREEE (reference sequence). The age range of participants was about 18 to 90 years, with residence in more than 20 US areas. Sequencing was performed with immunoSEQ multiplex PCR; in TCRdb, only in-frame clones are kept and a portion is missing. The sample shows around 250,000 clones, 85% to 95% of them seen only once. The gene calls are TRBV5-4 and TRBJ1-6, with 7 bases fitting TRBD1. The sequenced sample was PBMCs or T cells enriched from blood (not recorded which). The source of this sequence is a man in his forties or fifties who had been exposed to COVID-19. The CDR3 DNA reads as TGTGCCAGCAGCTTGGGCGGGACAGTAGATTCACCCCTCCACTTT. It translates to CASSLGGTVDSPLHF.